One and the same sample provided the 9 T cell receptor beta chains below, sequenced in a study of T cells in Graves' hyperthyroidism and ophthalmopathy. Amplification yielded TCR beta CDR3 regions, with RNA transcripts as the source. TCR CDR3 underwent first-round RT-PCR with the HTBI primer set. One entry per CDR3 protein results from TCRdb running MiXCR on the multiplex PCR reads. The sample holds hundreds of thousands of distinct CDR3 sequences, roughly 46% seen once. Input material: peripheral blood or thyroid tissue (not recorded which). Receptor source: an adult man with Graves' disease, either hyperthyroidism or ophthalmopathy (not recorded which).

This chain links TRBV15 with TRBJ1-5; maybe TRBD1 (5 bases). There are 17 residues in the CDR3. The germline V and J ends were trimmed by 1 base and 7 bases, with 20 bases remaining between them. Germline V gene lookup returns CDR1 LNHNV and CDR2 YYDKDF (reference sequence). For the CDR3, the DNA is TGTGCCACCAGCAGAGCCAGGGTGGGGGTAAACGGACAGCCCCAGCATTTT. Its translation: CATSRARVGVNGQPQHF.

The rearrangement uses TRBV10-2 and TRBJ2-2; unclear D gene. CDR3 length: 14 residues. V gave up 4 bases and J gave up 2 bases, with 8 bases separating them. Germline V gene data show CDR1 as WSHSY and CDR2 as SAAADI. The DNA of the CDR3 is TGCGCCAGCAGTGTCCAGGCAAACACCGGGGAGCTGTTTTTT. This codes for CASSVQANTGELFF.

This clonotype was detected ten times or more. The V and J genes are TRBV7-9 and TRBJ1-1, with D maybe TRBD1 (6 bases). Germline values: CDR1 SEHNR, CDR2 FQNEAQ (reference sequence). This CDR3 is 13 amino acids long. The V and J ends lost 0 bases and 7 bases respectively, with 9 bases between them. Here the CDR3 DNA reads TGTGCCAGCAGCTTAGCGGACAGCCTTGAAGCTTTCTTT. Translated: CASSLADSLEAFF.

This chain connects TRBV9 to TRBJ1-2, with 8 nucleotides matching TRBD1. CDR3 length: 15 residues. Germline CDR1 reads SGDLS; CDR2 reads YYNGEE. Trimming removed 3 bases from V and 5 bases from J; junction bases left unmatched: 9. The CDR3 DNA is TGTGCCAGCAGCGCCGGGGACAGGATTGTTTATGGCTACACCTTC. The encoded protein is CASSAGDRIVYGYTF.

This clonotype was seen many times. The gene calls are TRBV24-1 and TRBJ1-5, with 9 bases matching TRBD1. V trimming: 4 bases; J trimming: 3 bases; junction bases outside the gene matches: 6. The CDR3 loop spans 16 amino acids. Germline values: CDR1 KGHDR, CDR2 SFDVKD. The CDR3, as DNA: TGTGCCACCAGTGACGTGGGACAGGGCCTCAATCAGCCCCAGCATTTT. The encoded protein is CATSDVGQGLNQPQHF.

This clonotype was seen a single time. The CDR3 sequence: CASSKRTDEQYF. CDR3 bases: TGTGCCAGCAGTAAGAGGACAGACGAGCAGTACTTC. This chain joins TRBV6-6 and TRBJ2-7; D is possibly TRBD1 (6 bases). The CDR3 loop spans 12 amino acids. Germline values: CDR1 MNHNY, CDR2 SVGAGI (reference sequence). Trimming cost V 5 bases and J 5 bases, with 10 bases left between them.

This chain connects TRBV20-1 to TRBJ1-6, with D unclear. Trimming removed 0 bases from V and 0 bases from J, with 9 bases in between. Germline V gives CDR1 DFQATT, CDR2 SNEGSKA (reference sequence). The CDR3 consists of 16 residues. The CDR3 spells CSARDGRVSYNSPLHF. CDR3 DNA: TGCAGTGCTAGAGATGGGAGGGTCTCCTATAATTCACCCCTCCACTTT.

A few counts support this clonotype. The V gene is TRBV14, the J gene TRBJ1-6; D is unclear. The CDR3 has 16 amino acids. The germline V gene has CDR1 SGHDN and CDR2 FVKESK. The ends were cut back, 3 bases at V and 9 bases at J, with 18 bases in the middle. In nucleotides, the CDR3 is TGTGCCAGCAGCCACAGAAGACAACAAGGGAGTTCACCCCTCCACTTT. Its translation: CASSHRRQQGSSPLHF.

This clonotype was found many times. The J gene is TRBJ1-1, the V gene TRBV7-9; D is uncertain. The germline CDR1 and CDR2 sequences are SEHNR and FQNEAQ (reference sequence). CDR3 length: 12 amino acids. Trimming took off 2 bases at V and 7 bases at J, with 8 bases between the two ends. The CDR3 is CASSLSLGEAFF. Here the CDR3 DNA reads TGTGCCAGCAGCTTATCCCTAGGTGAAGCTTTCTTT.